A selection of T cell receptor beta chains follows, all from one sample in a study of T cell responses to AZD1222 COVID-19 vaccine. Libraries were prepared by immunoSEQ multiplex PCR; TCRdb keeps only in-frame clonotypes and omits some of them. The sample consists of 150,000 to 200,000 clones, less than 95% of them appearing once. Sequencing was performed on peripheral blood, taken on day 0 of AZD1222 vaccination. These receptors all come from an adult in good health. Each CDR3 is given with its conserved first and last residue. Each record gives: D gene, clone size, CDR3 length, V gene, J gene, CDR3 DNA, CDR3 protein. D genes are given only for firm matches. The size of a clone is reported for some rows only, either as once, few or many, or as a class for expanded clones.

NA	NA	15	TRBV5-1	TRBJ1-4	TGCGCCAGCAGCTCAAATTCCGGTACGAATGAAAAACTGTTTTTT	CASSSNSGTNEKLFF
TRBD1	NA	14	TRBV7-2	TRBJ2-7	TGTGCCAGCAGCTCGGGACAGGGGCCCTACGAGCAGTACTTC	CASSSGQGPYEQYF
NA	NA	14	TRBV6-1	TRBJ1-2	TGTGCCAGCAGTGAAACCGCAGGGTTCTATGGCTACACCTTC	CASSETAGFYGYTF
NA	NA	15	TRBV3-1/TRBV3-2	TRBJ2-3	TGTGCCAGCAGCCGGAAGCGGTCAGTCACAGATACGCAGTATTTT	CASSRKRSVTDTQYF
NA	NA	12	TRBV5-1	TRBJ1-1	TGCGCCAGCAGCCCGGGAATTTCTGAAGCTTTCTTT	CASSPGISEAFF
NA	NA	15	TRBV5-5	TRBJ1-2	TGTGCCAGCAGCTTGGCTTCGGCAGGGACTGATGGCTACACCTTC	CASSLASAGTDGYTF
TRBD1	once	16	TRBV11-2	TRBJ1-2	TGTGCCAGCAGCTCATACACCGGGACAGTACTCTATGGCTACACCTTC	CASSSYTGTVLYGYTF
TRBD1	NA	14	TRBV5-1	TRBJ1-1	TGCGCCAGCAGCCCAGGGGGTGTGAACACTGAAGCTTTCTTT	CASSPGGVNTEAFF
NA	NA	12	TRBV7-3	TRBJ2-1	TGTGCCAGCAGCTACGACATGGGGCGGCAATTCTTC	CASSYDMGRQFF
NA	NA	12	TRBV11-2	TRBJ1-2	TGTGCCAGCAGCTTAGAGATGCGGGGCTACACCTTC	CASSLEMRGYTF
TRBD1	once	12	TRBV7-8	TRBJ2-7	TGTGCCAGCAGCCTAACAGGGGGCGATCTGTACTTC	CASSLTGGDLYF
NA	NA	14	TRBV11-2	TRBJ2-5	TGTGCCAGCAGCTTAGATCCGGCGGCCGAGACCCAGTACTTC	CASSLDPAAETQYF
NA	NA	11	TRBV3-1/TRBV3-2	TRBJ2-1	TGTGCCAGCAGCTTGACAGGAAGACAGTTCTTC	CASSLTGRQFF
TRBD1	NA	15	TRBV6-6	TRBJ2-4	TGTGCCAGCAGTTTACTCCGGACAGGGGGAAACATTCAGTACTTC	CASSLLRTGGNIQYF
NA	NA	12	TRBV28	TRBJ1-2	TGTGCCAGCAGTTACAGACAGTATGGCTACACCTTC	CASSYRQYGYTF
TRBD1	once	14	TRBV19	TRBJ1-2	TGTGCCAGTAAGAGGGGGACAGGGGACTATGGCTACACCTTC	CASKRGTGDYGYTF
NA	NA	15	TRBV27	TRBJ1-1	TGTGCCAGCAGTCCCAGAGGGGGTGTCGTTTCTGAAGCTTTCTTT	CASSPRGGVVSEAFF
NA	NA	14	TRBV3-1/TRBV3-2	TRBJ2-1	TGTGCCAGCAGCGAAGCCCAGGGTCACAGTGAGCAGTTCTTC	CASSEAQGHSEQFF
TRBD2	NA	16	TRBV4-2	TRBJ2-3	TGTGCCAGCAGCCCCGGGACTAGCGGGCACGGAGATACGCAGTATTTT	CASSPGTSGHGDTQYF
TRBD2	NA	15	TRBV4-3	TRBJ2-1	TGCGCCAGCAGCCCGGGACTAGGTGCGAACAATGAGCAGTTCTTC	CASSPGLGANNEQFF
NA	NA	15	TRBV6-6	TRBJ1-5	TGTGCCAGCAGTTTCGGGGGGGGCCCCAATCAGCCCCAGCATTTT	CASSFGGGPNQPQHF
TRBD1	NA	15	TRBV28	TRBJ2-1	TGTGCCAGCATTGTTACCGGGACAGGGAGAAATGAGCAGTTCTTC	CASIVTGTGRNEQFF
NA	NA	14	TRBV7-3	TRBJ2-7	TGTGCCAGCAGCTTAGATTTTGGCCCCTACGAGCAGTACTTC	CASSLDFGPYEQYF
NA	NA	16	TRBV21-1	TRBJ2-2	TGTGCCAGCAGCACGACGGAGCGGGGGGTTTCCGGGGAGCTGTTTTTT	CASSTTERGVSGELFF
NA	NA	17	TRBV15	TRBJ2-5	TGTGCCACCAGCAGAGGGCTGACAGCTCGGTACCAAGAGACCCAGTACTTC	CATSRGLTARYQETQYF
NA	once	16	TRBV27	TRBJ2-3	TGTGCCAGCAGTTTAGGCAGATTTACTAGCACAGATACGCAGTATTTT	CASSLGRFTSTDTQYF
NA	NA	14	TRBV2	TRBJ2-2	TGTGCCAGCAGGAGCTCACAGAACACCGGGGAGCTGTTTTTT	CASRSSQNTGELFF
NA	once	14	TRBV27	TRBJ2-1	TGTGCCAGCAGTTTAGCCCTAGCAGAAGCTGAGCAGTTCTTC	CASSLALAEAEQFF
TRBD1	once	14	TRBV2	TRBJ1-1	TGTGCCAGCAGGGAGGACAGGGTAACCACTGAAGCTTTCTTT	CASREDRVTTEAFF
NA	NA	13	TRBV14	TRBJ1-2	TGTGCCAGCAGCCAAGTCCGTCGCTATGGCTACACCTTC	CASSQVRRYGYTF
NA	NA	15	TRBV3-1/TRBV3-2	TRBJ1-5	TGTGCCAGCAGCCAAGCGGGGGCCCGCGATCAGCCCCAGCATTTT	CASSQAGARDQPQHF
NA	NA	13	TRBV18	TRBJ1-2	TGTGCCAGCTCACCAGGGGAAGACTATGGCTACACCTTC	CASSPGEDYGYTF
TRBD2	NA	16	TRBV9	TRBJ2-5	TGTGCCAGCAGCGCCCTCAGCGGGGGGGCCGGAGAGACCCAGTACTTC	CASSALSGGAGETQYF
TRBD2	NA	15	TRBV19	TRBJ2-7	TGTGCCAGTAGTAATTGGGGGGGAGGCTCCTACGAGCAGTACTTC	CASSNWGGGSYEQYF
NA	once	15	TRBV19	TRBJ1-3	TGTGCCAGTAGTATAAATTGGGGCGACGGAAACACCATATATTTT	CASSINWGDGNTIYF